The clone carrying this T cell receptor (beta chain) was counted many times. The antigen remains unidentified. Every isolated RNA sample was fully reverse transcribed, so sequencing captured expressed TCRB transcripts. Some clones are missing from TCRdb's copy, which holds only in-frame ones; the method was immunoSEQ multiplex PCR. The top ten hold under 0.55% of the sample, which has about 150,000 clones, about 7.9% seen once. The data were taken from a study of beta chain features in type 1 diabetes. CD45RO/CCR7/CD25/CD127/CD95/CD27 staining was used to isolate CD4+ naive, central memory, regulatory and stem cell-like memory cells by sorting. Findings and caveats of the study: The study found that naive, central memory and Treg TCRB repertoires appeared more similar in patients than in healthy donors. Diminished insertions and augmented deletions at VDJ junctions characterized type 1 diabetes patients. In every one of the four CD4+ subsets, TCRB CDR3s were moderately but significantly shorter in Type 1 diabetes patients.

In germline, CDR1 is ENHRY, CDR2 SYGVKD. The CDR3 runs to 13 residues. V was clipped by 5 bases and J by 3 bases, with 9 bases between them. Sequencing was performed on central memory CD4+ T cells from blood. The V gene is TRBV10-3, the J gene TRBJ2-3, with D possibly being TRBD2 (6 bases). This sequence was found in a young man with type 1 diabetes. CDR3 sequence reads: CAISPGATDTQYF. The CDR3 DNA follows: TGTGCCATCAGTCCGGGAGCTACAGATACGCAGTATTTT.